These T cell receptor beta chains were read from a single sample in a study of blood T cell dynamics during melanoma immunotherapy. Using immunoSEQ multiplex PCR, the repertoire was profiled, and TCRdb retains in-frame clones only, with some absent. The sample lists 25,000 to 30,000 clones, approximately 80% seen once, with 10% in the top ten. Sequenced material: blood, taken from a patient treated with checkpoint blockade. The receptors stem from a human donor with melanoma. The CDR3 runs from the conserved cysteine through the conserved F or W. The order of the fields is clone size, J gene, D gene, V gene, CDR3 DNA, CDR3 protein. D genes are given only for firm matches. Only part of the rows carry a size: once, few, many, or a class if the clone is expanded.

clone size: NA
J gene: TRBJ2-1
D gene: NA
V gene: TRBV5-4
CDR3 DNA: TGTGCCAGCAGCGTCCAGGGTCGGCAGTTCTTC
CDR3 protein: CASSVQGRQFF

clone size: NA
J gene: TRBJ2-3
D gene: NA
V gene: TRBV10-1
CDR3 DNA: TGCGCCAGCAGCCAGGGCCCCACAGATACGCAGTATTTT
CDR3 protein: CASSQGPTDTQYF

clone size: NA
J gene: TRBJ1-4
D gene: TRBD1
V gene: TRBV7-2
CDR3 DNA: TGTGCCAGCAGCAGGGGACAGATTCAGCTTGAAAAACTGTTTTTT
CDR3 protein: CASSRGQIQLEKLFF

clone size: NA
J gene: TRBJ1-4
D gene: NA
V gene: TRBV27
CDR3 DNA: TGTGCCAGCAGTAGCGGAAGACCGCCAAATGAAAAACTGTTTTTT
CDR3 protein: CASSSGRPPNEKLFF

clone size: medium-sized
J gene: TRBJ1-4
D gene: NA
V gene: TRBV18
CDR3 DNA: TGTGCCAGCTCACCGGGGGCAACTAATGAAAAACTGTTTTTT
CDR3 protein: CASSPGATNEKLFF

clone size: NA
J gene: TRBJ1-1
D gene: NA
V gene: TRBV7-9
CDR3 DNA: TGTGCCAGCAGCAACCAGCAGAACACTGAAGCTTTCTTT
CDR3 protein: CASSNQQNTEAFF

clone size: once
J gene: TRBJ1-2
D gene: NA
V gene: TRBV6-1
CDR3 DNA: TGTGCCAGCAGTGAAGGGTCGGGGGGGTATGGCTACACCTTC
CDR3 protein: CASSEGSGGYGYTF

clone size: NA
J gene: TRBJ2-1
D gene: TRBD2
V gene: TRBV6-1
CDR3 DNA: TGTGCCAGCAGTGACTTACTAGCGATGAGGCTCGGCAATGAGCAGTTCTTC
CDR3 protein: CASSDLLAMRLGNEQFF

clone size: NA
J gene: TRBJ2-1
D gene: NA
V gene: TRBV11-2
CDR3 DNA: TGTGCCAGCAGCTTAGAACCGGGATCGCGGCAGTTCTTC
CDR3 protein: CASSLEPGSRQFF

clone size: few
J gene: TRBJ2-2
D gene: NA
V gene: TRBV2
CDR3 DNA: TGTGCCAGCAGTGAAGGACAGGAAGGGTACACCGGGGAGCTGTTTTTT
CDR3 protein: CASSEGQEGYTGELFF

clone size: NA
J gene: TRBJ1-1
D gene: NA
V gene: TRBV19
CDR3 DNA: TGTGCCAGTAGTATAGGAGGAGGGGGGAACACTGAAGCTTTCTTT
CDR3 protein: CASSIGGGGNTEAFF

clone size: NA
J gene: TRBJ2-1
D gene: NA
V gene: TRBV6-1
CDR3 DNA: TGTGCCAGCAGTGAAAACTCCTACAATGAGCAGTTCTTC
CDR3 protein: CASSENSYNEQFF

clone size: NA
J gene: TRBJ1-1
D gene: NA
V gene: TRBV27
CDR3 DNA: TGTGCCAGCAGTCATACAAGGAACACTGAAGCTTTCTTT
CDR3 protein: CASSHTRNTEAFF

clone size: NA
J gene: TRBJ2-7
D gene: NA
V gene: TRBV9
CDR3 DNA: TGTGCCAGCAGCTTACAGGGTTTCGGGGAGCAGTACTTC
CDR3 protein: CASSLQGFGEQYF

clone size: NA
J gene: TRBJ1-1
D gene: NA
V gene: TRBV19
CDR3 DNA: TGTGCCAGTGAACGGGGCCGTGCCATGAACACTGAAGCTTTCTTT
CDR3 protein: CASERGRAMNTEAFF

clone size: NA
J gene: TRBJ1-2
D gene: TRBD1
V gene: TRBV18
CDR3 DNA: TGTGCCAGCTCACATGGGGACAGGGGCGGAAATAACTATGGCTACACCTTC
CDR3 protein: CASSHGDRGGNNYGYTF

clone size: once
J gene: TRBJ2-7
D gene: NA
V gene: TRBV27
CDR3 DNA: TGTGCCAGCAGTTTGACACAGGGCTACGAGCAGTACTTC
CDR3 protein: CASSLTQGYEQYF

clone size: NA
J gene: TRBJ2-5
D gene: NA
V gene: TRBV29-1
CDR3 DNA: TGCAGCGTTGTGTACGACACCTCACAAGAGACCCAGTACTTC
CDR3 protein: CSVVYDTSQETQYF

clone size: NA
J gene: TRBJ2-2
D gene: NA
V gene: TRBV7-2
CDR3 DNA: TGTGCCAGCAGCATTCTTACTAGCTCCGGGGAGCTGTTTTTT
CDR3 protein: CASSILTSSGELFF

clone size: NA
J gene: TRBJ1-6
D gene: TRBD1
V gene: TRBV6-5
CDR3 DNA: TGTGCCAGCAGTTACAGGGGACAGGGTTATTCACCCCTCCACTTT
CDR3 protein: CASSYRGQGYSPLHF

clone size: NA
J gene: TRBJ2-1
D gene: TRBD2
V gene: TRBV28
CDR3 DNA: TGTGCCAGCAGTTTATTAGCGGGAACCAACAATGAGCAGTTCTTC
CDR3 protein: CASSLLAGTNNEQFF

clone size: NA
J gene: TRBJ2-5
D gene: NA
V gene: TRBV6-6
CDR3 DNA: TGTGCCAGCAGTTACACGCGACAGGAGCAGTACTTC
CDR3 protein: CASSYTRQEQYF